This TCR beta chain was retrieved from a study of T cells after yellow fever vaccination. Notes on the study in general: Clonotype sharing between CD4 and CD8 compartments was small.

TCRdb ran MiXCR on the 5' RACE reads and lists one entry per CDR3 protein. The sample has about 630,000 distinct CDR3 sequences; 9% to 15% are singletons. This CDR3 region has 17 residues. The ends were cut back, 0 bases at V and 5 bases at J, with 17 bases in the middle. From germline, CDR1 is LNHDA and CDR2 SQIVND (reference sequence). Details on this clonotype: As yet, its antigen is unknown.

This clonotype was sampled from a man aged 30-40 years who received the YFV17D yellow fever vaccine. The chain carries TRBV19 and TRBJ2-1, with a possible D match to TRBD2 (6 bases). Sequencing used PBMCs, obtained on the day of the yellow fever booster vaccination. CDR3 bases: TGTGCCAGTAGTATAGATCCGGCGGGCGGGATCAACAATGAGCAGTTCTTC. Its translation: CASSIDPAGGINNEQFF. The full variable domain, its missing parts supplied by reference TRBV19 and TRBJ2-1, is DGGITQSPKYLFRKEGQNVTLSCEQNLNHDAMYWYRQDPGQGLRLIYYSQIVNDFQKGDIAEGYSVSREKKESFPLTVTSAQKNPTAFYLCASSIDPAGGINNEQFFGPGTRLTVL.